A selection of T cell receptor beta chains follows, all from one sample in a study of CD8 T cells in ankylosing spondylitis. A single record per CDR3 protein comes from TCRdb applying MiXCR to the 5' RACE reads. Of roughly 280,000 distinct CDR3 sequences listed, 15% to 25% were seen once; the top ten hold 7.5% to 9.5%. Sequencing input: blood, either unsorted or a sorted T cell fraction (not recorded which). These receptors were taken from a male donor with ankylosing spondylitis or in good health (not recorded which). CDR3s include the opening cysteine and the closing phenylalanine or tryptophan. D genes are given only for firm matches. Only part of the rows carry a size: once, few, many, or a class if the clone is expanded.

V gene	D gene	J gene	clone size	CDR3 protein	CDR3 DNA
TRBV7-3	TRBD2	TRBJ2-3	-	CASSRTSGGLDTQYF	TGTGCCAGCAGCCGCACTAGCGGGGGGTTAGATACGCAGTATTTT
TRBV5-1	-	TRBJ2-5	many	CASSSVVDNPQETQYF	TGCGCCAGCAGCTCCGTCGTGGACAACCCACAAGAGACCCAGTACTTC
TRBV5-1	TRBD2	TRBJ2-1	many	CASSLASGSSYNEQFF	TGCGCCAGCAGCTTGGCCAGCGGGAGCTCCTACAATGAGCAGTTCTTC
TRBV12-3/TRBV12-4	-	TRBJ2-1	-	CASRATTNSYNEQFF	TGTGCCAGCAGGGCCACAACAAACTCCTACAATGAGCAGTTCTTC
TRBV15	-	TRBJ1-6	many	CATSRDGSGSLVSPLHF	TGTGCCACCAGCAGAGACGGGTCAGGGAGCCTCGTTTCACCCCTCCACTTT
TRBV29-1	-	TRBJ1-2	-	CSVETGRYGYTF	TGCAGCGTTGAAACAGGGAGGTATGGCTACACCTTC
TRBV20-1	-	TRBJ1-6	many	CSAIYTNNSPLHF	TGCAGTGCTATCTACACAAATAATTCACCCCTCCACTTT
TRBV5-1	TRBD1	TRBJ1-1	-	CASSLDGTGMNTEAFF	TGCGCCAGCAGCTTGGATGGGACAGGGATGAACACTGAAGCTTTCTTT
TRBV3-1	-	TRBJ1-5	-	CASSQETAGQPQHF	TGTGCCAGCAGCCAGGAGACAGCCGGTCAGCCCCAGCATTTT
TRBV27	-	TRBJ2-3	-	CASSLSMGLGTDTQYF	TGTGCCAGCAGTTTATCGATGGGGCTAGGCACAGATACGCAGTATTTT
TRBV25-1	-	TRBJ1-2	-	CASSAGKAPFNYGYTF	TGTGCCAGCAGTGCGGGGAAGGCTCCCTTTAACTATGGCTACACCTTC
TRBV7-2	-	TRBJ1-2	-	CASSQAQGHYGYTF	TGTGCCAGCAGCCAGGCCCAGGGACACTATGGCTACACCTTC
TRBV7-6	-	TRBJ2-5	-	CASSQWRETQYF	TGTGCCAGCAGCCAGTGGAGGGAGACCCAGTACTTC
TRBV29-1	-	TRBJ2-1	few	CSGGGMEQFF	TGCAGCGGAGGCGGAATGGAGCAGTTCTTC
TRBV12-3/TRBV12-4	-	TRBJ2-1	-	CASSSLQGSSYNEQFF	TGTGCCAGCAGTTCGCTACAGGGAAGCTCCTACAATGAGCAGTTCTTC
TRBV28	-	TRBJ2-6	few	CASSRRGTGANVLTF	TGTGCCAGCAGTAGAAGGGGGACTGGGGCCAACGTCCTGACTTTC
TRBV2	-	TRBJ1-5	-	CASSEGRAPNQPQHF	TGTGCCAGCAGTGAAGGCAGGGCCCCCAATCAGCCCCAGCATTTT
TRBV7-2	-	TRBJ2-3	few	CASSIQVDTQYF	TGTGCCAGCAGCATTCAAGTAGATACGCAGTATTTT
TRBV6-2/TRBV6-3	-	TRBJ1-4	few	CASSRMGEKLFF	TGTGCCAGCAGCCGGATGGGGGAAAAACTGTTTTTT
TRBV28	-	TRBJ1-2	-	CASSSPGDIGYTF	TGTGCCAGCAGTTCTCCAGGGGACATAGGCTACACCTTC
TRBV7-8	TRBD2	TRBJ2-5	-	CASSRGGSEETQYF	TGTGCCAGCAGCCGGGGGGGCTCGGAAGAGACCCAGTACTTC
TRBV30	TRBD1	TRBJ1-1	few	CAWGNRGTEAFF	TGTGCCTGGGGAAACAGGGGCACTGAAGCTTTCTTT
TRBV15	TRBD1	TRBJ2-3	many	CATSRGTGATDTQYF	TGTGCCACCAGCAGAGGAACAGGGGCCACAGATACGCAGTATTTT
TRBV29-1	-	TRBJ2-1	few	CSVGGGGYNEQFF	TGCAGCGTTGGGGGTGGAGGTTACAATGAGCAGTTCTTC
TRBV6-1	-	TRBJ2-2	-	CASSRTANTGELFF	TGTGCCAGCAGTCGTACAGCTAACACCGGGGAGCTGTTTTTT
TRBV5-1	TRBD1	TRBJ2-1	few	CASSPMTGGSYNEQFF	TGCGCCAGCAGCCCTATGACAGGGGGTTCCTACAATGAGCAGTTCTTC
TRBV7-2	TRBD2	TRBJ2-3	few	CASSLGGLAGVDTQYF	TGTGCCAGCAGCTTAGGTGGACTAGCGGGAGTTGATACGCAGTATTTT
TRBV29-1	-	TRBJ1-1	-	CSVDWGGTEAFF	TGCAGCGTTGATTGGGGGGGCACTGAAGCTTTCTTT
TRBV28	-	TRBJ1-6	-	CASSRISSYNSPLHF	TGTGCCAGCAGCAGGATAAGCTCCTATAATTCACCCCTCCACTTT
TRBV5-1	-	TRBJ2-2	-	CASSLERAGLGVGELFF	TGCGCCAGCAGCTTGGAACGGGCAGGGCTTGGTGTCGGGGAGCTGTTTTTT
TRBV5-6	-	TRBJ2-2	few	CASSLLPRNTGELFF	TGTGCCAGCAGCTTGTTACCACGAAACACCGGGGAGCTGTTTTTT
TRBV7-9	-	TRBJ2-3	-	CASSLDDRTGTDTQYF	TGTGCCAGCAGCTTAGACGACAGGACGGGCACAGATACGCAGTATTTT
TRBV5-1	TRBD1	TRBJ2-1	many	CASMPLRGLGTGGYNEQFF	TGCGCCAGCATGCCCCTAAGGGGCCTCGGGACAGGGGGGTACAATGAGCAGTTCTTC
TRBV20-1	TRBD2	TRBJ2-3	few	CSARPGLGDTQYF	TGCAGTGCCAGACCAGGACTAGGTGATACGCAGTATTTT
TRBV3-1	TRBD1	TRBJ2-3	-	CASSDTGGAGFTDTQYF	TGTGCCAGCAGCGACACAGGGGGCGCCGGGTTCACAGATACGCAGTATTTT
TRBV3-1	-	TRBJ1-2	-	CASSQEQANYGYTF	TGTGCCAGCAGCCAAGAGCAAGCCAACTATGGCTACACCTTC
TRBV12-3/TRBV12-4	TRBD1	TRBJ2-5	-	CASGPQGAKTQYF	TGTGCCAGCGGACCACAGGGGGCAAAGACCCAGTACTTC
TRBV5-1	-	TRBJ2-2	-	CASSSQPAGELFF	TGCGCCAGCAGCTCGCAGCCGGCCGGGGAGCTGTTTTTT
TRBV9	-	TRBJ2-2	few	CASSVDSRENTGELFF	TGTGCCAGCAGCGTAGATTCGCGGGAGAACACCGGGGAGCTGTTTTTT
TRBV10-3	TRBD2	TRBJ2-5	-	CAISEGTTAQTQYF	TGTGCCATCAGTGAGGGGACTACGGCTCAGACCCAGTACTTC
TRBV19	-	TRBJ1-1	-	CASVLRMNTEAFF	TGTGCCAGTGTGCTGAGAATGAACACTGAAGCTTTCTTT
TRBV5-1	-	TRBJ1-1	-	CASSLDVRVPPMNTEAFF	TGCGCCAGCAGCTTGGACGTCCGGGTACCTCCCATGAACACTGAAGCTTTCTTT